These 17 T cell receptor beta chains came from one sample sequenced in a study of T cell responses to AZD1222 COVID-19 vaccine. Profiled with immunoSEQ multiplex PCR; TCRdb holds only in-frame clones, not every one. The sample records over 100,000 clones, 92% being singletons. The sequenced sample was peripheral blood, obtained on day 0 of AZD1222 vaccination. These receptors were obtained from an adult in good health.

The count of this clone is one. The CDR3: CASSTGGYTGELFF. For the CDR3, the DNA is TGTGCCAGTAGTACCGGGGGATACACCGGGGAGCTGTTTTTT. The chain carries TRBV19 and TRBJ2-2, with D perhaps TRBD2 (6 bases). V was trimmed by 4 bases and J by 3 bases, leaving 9 bases between them. The CDR3 has 14 residues. CDR1 is LNHDA and CDR2 is SQIVND in the germline V gene (reference sequence). The variable domain in full, with the rest retrieved from reference TRBV19 and TRBJ2-2, is DGGITQSPKYLFRKEGQNVTLSCEQNLNHDAMYWYRQDPGQGLRLIYYSQIVNDFQKGDIAEGYSVSREKKESFPLTVTSAQKNPTAFYLCASSTGGYTGELFFGEGSRLTVL.

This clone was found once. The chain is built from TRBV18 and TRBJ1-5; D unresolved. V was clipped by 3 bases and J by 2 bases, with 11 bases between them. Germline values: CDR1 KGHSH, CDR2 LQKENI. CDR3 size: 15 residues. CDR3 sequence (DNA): TGTGCCAGCTCACCCTCTGCTGATCGCAATCAGCCCCAGCATTTT. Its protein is CASSPSADRNQPQHF.

CDR3 amino acids: CATQGTGELFF. The CDR3 DNA follows: TGTGCCACCCAGGGGACAGGGGAGCTGTTTTTT. The V and J genes are TRBV10-3 and TRBJ2-2; a possible D gene is TRBD1 (6 bases). The germline V and J ends were trimmed by 10 bases and 8 bases, with 11 bases remaining between them. Germline CDR1 ENHRY, CDR2 SYGVKD. The CDR3 contains 11 residues.

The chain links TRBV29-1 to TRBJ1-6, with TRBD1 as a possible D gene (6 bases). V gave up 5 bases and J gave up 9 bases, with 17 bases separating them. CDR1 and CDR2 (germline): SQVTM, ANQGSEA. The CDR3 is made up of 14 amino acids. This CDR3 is CSVYSTGEGSPLHF. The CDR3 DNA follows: TGCAGCGTTTACTCGACAGGCGAGGGTTCACCCCTCCACTTT. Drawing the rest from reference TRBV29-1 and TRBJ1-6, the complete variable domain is SAVISQKPSRDICQRGTSLTIQCQVDSQVTMMFWYRQQPGQSLTLIATANQGSEATYESGFVIDKFPISRPNLTFSTLTVSNMSPEDSSIYLCSVYSTGEGSPLHFGNGTRLTVT.

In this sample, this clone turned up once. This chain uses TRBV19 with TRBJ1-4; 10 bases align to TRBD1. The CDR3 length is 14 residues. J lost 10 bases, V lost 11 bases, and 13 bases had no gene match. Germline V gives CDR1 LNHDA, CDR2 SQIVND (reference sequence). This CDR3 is CASTPGDRGGKLFF. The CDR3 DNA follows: TGTGCCTCGACTCCCGGGGACAGGGGAGGAAAACTGTTTTTT.

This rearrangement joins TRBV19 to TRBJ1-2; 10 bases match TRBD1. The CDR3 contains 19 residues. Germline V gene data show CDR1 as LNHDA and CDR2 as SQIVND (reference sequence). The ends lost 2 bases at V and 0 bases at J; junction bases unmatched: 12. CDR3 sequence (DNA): TGTGCCAGTAGTATAACCGGCCGGGACAGGGGCTGGTCTAACTATGGCTACACCTTC. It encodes CASSITGRDRGWSNYGYTF.

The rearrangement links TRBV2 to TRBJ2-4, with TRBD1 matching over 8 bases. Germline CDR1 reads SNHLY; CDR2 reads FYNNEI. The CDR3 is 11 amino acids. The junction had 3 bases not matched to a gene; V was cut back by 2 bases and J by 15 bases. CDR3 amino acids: CASSEQGARYF. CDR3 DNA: TGTGCCAGCAGTGAACAGGGGGCTCGGTACTTC.

CDR3 amino acids: CASSFRDREQPQHF. CDR3 nucleotides: TGTGCCAGCAGCTTCCGGGACAGGGAACAGCCCCAGCATTTT. The chain links TRBV5-6 to TRBJ1-5; 9 nucleotides match TRBD1. CDR1 and CDR2 from the germline V gene are SGHDT and YYEEEE. This CDR3 is built from 14 residues. V shed 2 bases, J shed 7 bases, and the junction held 4 bases outside the gene matches.

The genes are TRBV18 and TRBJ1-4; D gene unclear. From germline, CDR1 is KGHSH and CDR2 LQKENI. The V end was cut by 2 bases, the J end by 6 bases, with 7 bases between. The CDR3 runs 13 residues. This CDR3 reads CASSPAEYEKLFF. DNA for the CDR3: TGTGCCAGCTCACCAGCCGAGTATGAAAAACTGTTTTTT. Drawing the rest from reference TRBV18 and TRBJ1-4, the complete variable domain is NAGVMQNPRHLVRRRGQEARLRCSPMKGHSHVYWYRQLPEEGLKFMVYLQKENIIDESGMPKERFSAEFPKEGPSILRIQQVVRGDSAAYFCASSPAEYEKLFFGSGTQLSVL.

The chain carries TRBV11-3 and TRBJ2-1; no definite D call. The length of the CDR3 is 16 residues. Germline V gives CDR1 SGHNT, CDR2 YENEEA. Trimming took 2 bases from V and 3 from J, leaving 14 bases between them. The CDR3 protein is CASSLNSWAGYNEQFF. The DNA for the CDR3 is TGTGCCAGCAGCTTAAATAGCTGGGCCGGCTACAATGAGCAGTTCTTC.

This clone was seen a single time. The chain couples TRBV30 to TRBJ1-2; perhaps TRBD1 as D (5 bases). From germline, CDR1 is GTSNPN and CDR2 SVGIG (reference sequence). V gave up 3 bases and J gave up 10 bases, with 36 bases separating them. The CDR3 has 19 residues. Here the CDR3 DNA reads TGTGCCTGGAGAGCCCTAGGGTACGGCCATAGGGGCCGCCGATCTGTCTACACCTTC. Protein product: CAWRALGYGHRGRRSVYTF.

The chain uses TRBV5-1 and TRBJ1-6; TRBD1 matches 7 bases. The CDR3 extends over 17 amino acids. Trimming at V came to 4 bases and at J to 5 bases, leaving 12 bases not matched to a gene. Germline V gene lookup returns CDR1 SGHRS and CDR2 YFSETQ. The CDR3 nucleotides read TGCGCCAGCAGCCCCGGGACAGCGGTGGGTAATAATTCACCCCTCCACTTT. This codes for CASSPGTAVGNNSPLHF.

The CDR3 here is CASSPFDNSPLHF. For the CDR3, the DNA is TGTGCCAGTAGCCCCTTCGATAATTCACCCCTCCACTTT. This chain links TRBV19 with TRBJ1-6; D remains ambiguous. Germline V CDR1 and CDR2: LNHDA, SQIVND (reference sequence). The CDR3 is 13 residues long. The V end was cut by 6 bases, the J end by 5 bases, with 8 bases between.

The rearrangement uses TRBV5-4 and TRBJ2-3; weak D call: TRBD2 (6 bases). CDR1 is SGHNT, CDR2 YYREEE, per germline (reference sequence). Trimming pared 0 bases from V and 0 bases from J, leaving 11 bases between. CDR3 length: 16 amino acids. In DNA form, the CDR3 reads TGTGCCAGCAGCTTGGACGTGGGGGGAAGCACAGATACGCAGTATTTT. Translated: CASSLDVGGSTDTQYF. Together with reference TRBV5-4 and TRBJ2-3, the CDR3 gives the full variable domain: ETGVTQSPTHLIKTRGQQVTLRCSSQSGHNTVSWYQQALGQGPQFIFQYYREEENGRGNFPPRFSGLQFPNYSSELNVNALELDDSALYLCASSLDVGGSTDTQYFGPGTRLTVL.

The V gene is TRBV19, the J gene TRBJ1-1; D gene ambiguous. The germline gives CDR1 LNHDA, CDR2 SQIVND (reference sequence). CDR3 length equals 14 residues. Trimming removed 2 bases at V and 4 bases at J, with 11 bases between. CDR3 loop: CASSIMTAGTEAFF. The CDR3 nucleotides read TGTGCCAGTAGTATAATGACCGCTGGCACTGAAGCTTTCTTT. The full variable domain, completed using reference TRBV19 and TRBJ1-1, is DGGITQSPKYLFRKEGQNVTLSCEQNLNHDAMYWYRQDPGQGLRLIYYSQIVNDFQKGDIAEGYSVSREKKESFPLTVTSAQKNPTAFYLCASSIMTAGTEAFFGQGTRLTVV.

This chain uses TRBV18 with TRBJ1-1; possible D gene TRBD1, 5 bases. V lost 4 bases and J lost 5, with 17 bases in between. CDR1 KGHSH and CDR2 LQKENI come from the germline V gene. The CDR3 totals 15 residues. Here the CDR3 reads CASSQRQSLETEAFF. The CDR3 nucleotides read TGTGCCAGCTCACAAAGACAGTCCCTTGAGACTGAAGCTTTCTTT.

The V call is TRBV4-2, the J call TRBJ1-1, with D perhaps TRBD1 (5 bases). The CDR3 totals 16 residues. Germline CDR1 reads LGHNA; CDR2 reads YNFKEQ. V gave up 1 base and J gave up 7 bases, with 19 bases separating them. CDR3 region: CASSQALRDGNLEAFF. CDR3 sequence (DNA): TGTGCCAGCAGCCAAGCCCTCCGGGACGGAAACCTTGAAGCTTTCTTT.